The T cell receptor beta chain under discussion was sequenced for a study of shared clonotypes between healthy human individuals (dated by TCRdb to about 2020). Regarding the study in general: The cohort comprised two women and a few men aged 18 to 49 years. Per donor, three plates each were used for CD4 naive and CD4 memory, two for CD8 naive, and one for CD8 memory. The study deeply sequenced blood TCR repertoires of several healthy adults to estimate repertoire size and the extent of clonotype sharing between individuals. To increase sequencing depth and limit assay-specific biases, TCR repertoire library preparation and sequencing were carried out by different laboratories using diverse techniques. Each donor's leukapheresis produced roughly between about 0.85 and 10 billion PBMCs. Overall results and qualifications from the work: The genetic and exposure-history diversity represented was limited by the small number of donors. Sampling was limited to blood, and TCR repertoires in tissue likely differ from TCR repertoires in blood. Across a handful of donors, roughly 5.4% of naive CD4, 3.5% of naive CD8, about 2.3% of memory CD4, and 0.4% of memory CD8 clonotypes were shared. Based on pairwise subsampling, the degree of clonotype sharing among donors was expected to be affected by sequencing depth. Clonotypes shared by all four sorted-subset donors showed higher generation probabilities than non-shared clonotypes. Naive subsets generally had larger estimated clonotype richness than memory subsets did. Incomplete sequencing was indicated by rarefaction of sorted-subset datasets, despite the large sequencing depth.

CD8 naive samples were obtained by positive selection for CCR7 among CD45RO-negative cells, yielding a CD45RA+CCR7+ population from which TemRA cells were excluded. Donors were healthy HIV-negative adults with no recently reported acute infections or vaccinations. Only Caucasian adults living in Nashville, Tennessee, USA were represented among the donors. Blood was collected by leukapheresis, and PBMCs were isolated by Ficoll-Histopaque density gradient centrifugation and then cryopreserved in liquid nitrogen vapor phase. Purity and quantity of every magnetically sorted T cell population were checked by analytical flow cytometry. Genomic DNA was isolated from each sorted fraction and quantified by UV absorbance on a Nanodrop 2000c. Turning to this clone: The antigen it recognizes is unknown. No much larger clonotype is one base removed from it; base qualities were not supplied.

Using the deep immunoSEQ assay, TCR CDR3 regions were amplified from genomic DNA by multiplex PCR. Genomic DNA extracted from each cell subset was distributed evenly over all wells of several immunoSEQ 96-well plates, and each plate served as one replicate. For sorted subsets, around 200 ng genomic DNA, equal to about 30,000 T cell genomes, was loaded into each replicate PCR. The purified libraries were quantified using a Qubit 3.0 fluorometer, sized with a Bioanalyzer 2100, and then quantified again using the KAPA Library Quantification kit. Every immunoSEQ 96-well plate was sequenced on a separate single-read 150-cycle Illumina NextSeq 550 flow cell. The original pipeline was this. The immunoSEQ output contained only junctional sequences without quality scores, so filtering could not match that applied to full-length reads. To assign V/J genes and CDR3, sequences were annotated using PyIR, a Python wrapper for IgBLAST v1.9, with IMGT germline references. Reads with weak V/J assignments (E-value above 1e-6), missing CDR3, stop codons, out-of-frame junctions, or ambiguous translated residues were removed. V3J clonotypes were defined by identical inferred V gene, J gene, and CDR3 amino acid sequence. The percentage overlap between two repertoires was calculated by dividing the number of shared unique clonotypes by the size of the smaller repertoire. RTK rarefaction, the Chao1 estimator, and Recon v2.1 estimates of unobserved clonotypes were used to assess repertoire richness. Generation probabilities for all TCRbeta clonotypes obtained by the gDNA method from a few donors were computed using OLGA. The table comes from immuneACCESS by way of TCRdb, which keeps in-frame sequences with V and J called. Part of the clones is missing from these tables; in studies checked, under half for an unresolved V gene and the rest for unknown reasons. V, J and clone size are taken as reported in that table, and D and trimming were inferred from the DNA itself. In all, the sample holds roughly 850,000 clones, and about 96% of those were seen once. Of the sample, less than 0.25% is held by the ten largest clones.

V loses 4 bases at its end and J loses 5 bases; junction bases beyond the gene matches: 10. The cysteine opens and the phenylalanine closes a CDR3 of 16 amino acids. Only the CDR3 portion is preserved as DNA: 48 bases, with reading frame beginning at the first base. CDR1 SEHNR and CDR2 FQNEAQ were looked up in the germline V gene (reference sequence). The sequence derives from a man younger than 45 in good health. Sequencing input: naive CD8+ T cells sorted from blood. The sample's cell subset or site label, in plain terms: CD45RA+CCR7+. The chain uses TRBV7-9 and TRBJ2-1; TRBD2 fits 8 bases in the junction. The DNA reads TGTGCCAGCAGCTCGACTAGCGACGTGGGCCACAATGAGCAGTTCTTC. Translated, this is CASSSTSDVGHNEQFF.